This TCR beta chain is drawn from a study of shared clonotypes between healthy human individuals. Study-wide background: Two women and three men aged 18 to 49 made up the donors.

Donors comprised healthy HIV-negative adults lacking recent acute infections or vaccinations. Donors comprised only Caucasian adults living in Nashville, Tennessee. Across several immunoSEQ plates, the genomic DNA of each subset was split evenly. Data came from immunoSEQ multiplex PCR; TCRdb stores just in-frame clones and leaves some out. The repertoire consists of about 2 million clones, with roughly 96% occurring once and the leading ten covering 0.13%. The CDR3 is 15 amino acids. V shed 4 bases, J shed 1 base, and the junction held 2 bases outside the gene matches. Per germline, CDR1 MNHNS and CDR2 SASEGT.

This TCR was recovered from a man between 18 and 35 years old in good health. The chain carries TRBV6-1 and TRBJ2-5; 11 bases agree with TRBD2. What was sequenced was naive CD4+ T cells sorted from blood. Subset defined: CD45RA+ positively selected. Here the CDR3 reads CASSALAGAQETQYF. CDR3 nucleotides: TGTGCCAGCAGTGCACTAGCGGGGGCCCAAGAGACCCAGTACTTC.